This T cell receptor (beta chain) stems from a study of blood T cell repertoires in COVID-19. Study as a whole: Whether acute or convalescent, the COVID-19 samples came from the United States, Italy and Spain. Sources were T cells, B-cell-depleted T cells, or PBMCs; the material itself was cDNA or gDNA.

Original analysis: Counts of nucleated cells, estimated from reference gene primer amplification, were obtained. Here immunoSEQ multiplex PCR was the method, and the copy in TCRdb shows in-frame clones only, minus some. That table gives V, J and clone size, and the DNA gave D and trimming. The data show over 250,000 clones, roughly 86% seen once. The specimen was peripheral blood. The receptor was isolated from a woman aged 25 to 39 with acute or convalescent COVID-19.

CDR3 DNA: TGTGCCTGGAGGGCTAGCGGGACAGCGCAGTTCTTC. This translates into CAWRASGTAQFF. This rearrangement joins TRBV30 to TRBJ2-1, with 9 bases fitting TRBD2. From germline, CDR1 is GTSNPN and CDR2 SVGIG (reference sequence). Trimming removed 3 bases from V and 12 bases from J; junction bases left unmatched: 6. This CDR3 has 12 amino acids.